The rows below give T cell receptor beta chains drawn from one sample of a study of blood T cell repertoires in COVID-19. The table came from immunoSEQ multiplex PCR; TCRdb's copy has only in-frame clones and leaves some out. Of 60,000 to 75,000 clones listed, more than 80% are singletons. Source material: peripheral blood. The receptors shown here come from a man aged 25-45 years with acute or convalescent COVID-19. The conserved cysteine and the conserved F or W are not part of the CDR3 here.

V,CDR3
TRBV20-1,SVTTDTEAF
TRBV19,ASSLGQGATQRSYNEQF
TRBV4-1,ASSPGTDYNEQF
TRBV7-9,ASSSGLAGGWTQY
TRBV14,ASSQTIPSGYT
TRBV3-1/TRBV3-2,ASSRGGRVDTEAF
TRBV18,ASSPGSNQPQH
TRBV15,ATSRPRTSGNDIDTQY
TRBV4-1,ASRYSHLGQGQNSPLH
TRBV18,ASSPPVGAEAF
TRBV3-1/TRBV3-2,ASSQVRGQSGNTIY
TRBV7-9,ASSLAFSGQGARAF
TRBV7-2,ASSILSGRNTGELF
TRBV2,ASSGQGRTDTQY
TRBV11-3,ASSLVHGELF
TRBV6-1,ASSAVGSGYNSPLH
TRBV19,ASSLKGGAYEQY
TRBV5-1,ASSLTGGSNQPQH
TRBV7-2,ASSLDLDTVQF
TRBV6-5,ASSSGTGEDTQY
TRBV12-3/TRBV12-4,ASMQGGRRTF
TRBV7-8,ASSLGSLYDEQY
TRBV18,ASSGQGATNEKLF
TRBV6-5,ASRAPSGFSPLH
TRBV25-1,ASSELGAKHTEAF
TRBV18,ASSPARGSETQY
TRBV7-2,ASSPRTGDYGYT
TRBV6-1,ASSPTGTGAYGYT
TRBV5-6,ASSPTASRVNTEAF
TRBV6-5,ASSYSELNTEAF
TRBV7-9,ASSPRTGMNTEAF
TRBV2,ASSTGGMAQH
TRBV3-1/TRBV3-2,ASSQGLGTEAF
TRBV5-4,ASSLSVNEQF
TRBV5-1,ASNPSSFSYNEQF
TRBV10-3,AISPGLGGTGELF
TRBV7-9,ASSPGGGGNTIY
TRBV12-3/TRBV12-4,ASSPQGTSGYT
TRBV30,AWSVQGYSNRGYEQY
TRBV5-1,ASSLEGLAGVNEQF
TRBV6-1,ASREGGSQETQY
TRBV12-3/TRBV12-4,ASTPTVGTEAF
TRBV7-2,ASSGGTGGPGLAF
TRBV2,ASSEGQLYGYT
TRBV6-6,ASSYLSDRGSEAF
TRBV19,ASSILWNTGELF
TRBV28,ASSPPRGDQETQY
TRBV6-5,ASRQGIGQPQH
TRBV30,AWNWALAGTEAF
TRBV4-2,ASSQGYRTYEQY
TRBV5-1,ASSPDRVGEKLF
TRBV3-1/TRBV3-2,ASSQAGPGHLNTEAF
TRBV2,ASLTGTGAYEQY
TRBV27,ASRSSAGEATEAF